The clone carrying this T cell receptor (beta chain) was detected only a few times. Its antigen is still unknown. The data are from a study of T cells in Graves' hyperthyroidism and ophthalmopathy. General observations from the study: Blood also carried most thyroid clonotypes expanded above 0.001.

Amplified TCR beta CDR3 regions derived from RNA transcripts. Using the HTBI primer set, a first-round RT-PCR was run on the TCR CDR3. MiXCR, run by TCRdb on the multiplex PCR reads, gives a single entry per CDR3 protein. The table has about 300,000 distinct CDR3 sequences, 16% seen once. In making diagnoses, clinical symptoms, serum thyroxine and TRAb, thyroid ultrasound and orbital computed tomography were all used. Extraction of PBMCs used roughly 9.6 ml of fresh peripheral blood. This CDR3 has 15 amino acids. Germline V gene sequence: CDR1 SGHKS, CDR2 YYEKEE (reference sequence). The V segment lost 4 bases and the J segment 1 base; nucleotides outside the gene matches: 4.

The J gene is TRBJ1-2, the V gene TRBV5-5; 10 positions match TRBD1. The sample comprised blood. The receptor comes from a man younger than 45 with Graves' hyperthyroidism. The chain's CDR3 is CASSKGTGDNYGYTF. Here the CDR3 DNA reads TGTGCCAGCAGCAAGGGGACAGGGGATAACTATGGCTACACCTTC.